The rows below give T cell receptor beta chains drawn from one sample of a study of OX40 agonist ivuxolimab in advanced cancers. The protocol was immunoSEQ multiplex PCR, while the TCRdb copy is restricted to in-frame clones and leaves out a portion. The repertoire holds 48,000 or so clones, with 85% to 90% as singletons. Sequencing was performed on CD4+ or CD8+ T cells sorted from blood, taken in a trial of the OX40 agonist ivuxolimab. The receptors were sampled from an adult with an advanced solid tumor such as melanoma, head and neck, liver or kidney cancer. Each CDR3 is given with its conserved first and last residue. A D gene is named only where the DNA matches it firmly. Some rows have no size entry. The others give once, few or many, or a class for an expanded clone.

J,size,V,D,CDR3,DNA
TRBJ2-1,NA,TRBV12-2,NA,CASRLVRNRGNGVNEQFF,TGTGCAAGTCGCTTAGTTCGAAACAGGGGGAATGGGGTCAATGAGCAGTTCTTC
TRBJ1-5,NA,TRBV5-6,NA,CASSYYGGSNQPQHF,TGTGCCAGCAGCTATTACGGGGGCAGCAATCAGCCCCAGCATTTT
TRBJ2-1,NA,TRBV5-1,TRBD2,CASSASGGAGNEQFF,TGCGCCAGCAGCGCTAGCGGGGGGGCCGGCAATGAGCAGTTCTTC
TRBJ2-7,NA,TRBV10-2,NA,CASGTGVGGLYEQYF,TGCGCCAGCGGAACCGGGGTTGGGGGACTCTACGAGCAGTACTTC
TRBJ1-4,once,TRBV5-5,NA,CASSWTGVNEKLFF,TGTGCCAGCAGCTGGACGGGCGTTAATGAAAAACTGTTTTTT
TRBJ1-2,few,TRBV27,TRBD1,CASSAYSGTGRANYGYTF,TGTGCCAGCAGCGCCTACTCCGGGACAGGTAGAGCTAACTATGGCTACACCTTC
TRBJ1-6,NA,TRBV14,NA,CASSQVRGWHSPLHF,TGTGCCAGCAGCCAAGTCCGGGGATGGCATTCACCCCTCCACTTT
TRBJ2-3,NA,TRBV6-5,TRBD2,CASSYRGGSTDTQYF,TGTGCCAGCAGTTACCGCGGGGGTAGCACAGATACGCAGTATTTT
TRBJ1-1,once,TRBV7-2,NA,CASSIGPRGGSVNTEAFF,TGTGCCAGCAGCATAGGCCCAAGAGGGGGTTCAGTGAACACTGAAGCTTTCTTT
TRBJ2-3,NA,TRBV6-1,TRBD2,CASSEAWGRGGTDTQYF,TGTGCCAGCAGTGAAGCGTGGGGGCGGGGGGGCACAGATACGCAGTATTTT
TRBJ1-3,NA,TRBV9,NA,CASSVAGSTSGNTIYF,TGTGCCAGCAGCGTAGCTGGCAGCACCTCTGGAAACACCATATATTTT
TRBJ1-4,NA,TRBV7-2,TRBD1,CASSPGQSSVKLFF,TGTGCCAGCAGCCCGGGACAGTCTTCGGTAAAACTGTTTTTT
TRBJ1-1,NA,TRBV27,NA,CASSLMWNTEAFF,TGTGCCAGCAGTTTAATGTGGAACACTGAAGCTTTCTTT
TRBJ1-6,NA,TRBV18,NA,CASSPAQQGWNSPLHF,TGTGCCAGCTCACCTGCGCAACAGGGTTGGAATTCACCCCTCCACTTT
TRBJ2-1,few,TRBV2,NA,CASFSSRRGYNEQFF,TGTGCCAGCTTTAGCTCCAGGCGGGGATACAATGAGCAGTTCTTC
TRBJ2-2,few,TRBV7-9,NA,CASSGGTLNTGELFF,TGTGCCAGCAGCGGCGGGACACTAAACACCGGGGAGCTGTTTTTT
TRBJ1-6,NA,TRBV9,TRBD1,CASSQVDRGDSPLHF,TGTGCCAGCAGCCAAGTAGACAGGGGTGATTCACCCCTCCACTTT
TRBJ2-1,NA,TRBV19,NA,CASSMFPEGAYNEQFF,TGTGCCAGTAGTATGTTCCCGGAAGGGGCTTACAATGAGCAGTTCTTC
TRBJ2-2,NA,TRBV7-3,NA,CASSLTSDRTNTGELFF,TGTGCCAGCAGCCTAACTTCGGACCGAACGAACACCGGGGAGCTGTTTTTT
TRBJ2-2,NA,TRBV19,TRBD1,CASTGQGGTGELFF,TGTGCCAGTACTGGACAGGGAGGCACCGGGGAGCTGTTTTTT
TRBJ2-7,few,TRBV10-3,NA,CAITSSRLKYEQYF,TGTGCCATCACATCCAGCAGGTTGAAATACGAGCAGTACTTC
TRBJ1-1,few,TRBV7-9,NA,CASSDYPTEKNTEAFF,TGTGCCAGCAGCGACTATCCTACAGAGAAGAACACTGAAGCTTTCTTT
TRBJ2-3,once,TRBV7-9,NA,CASRGRDTQYF,TGTGCCAGCAGAGGGAGGGATACGCAGTATTTT
TRBJ1-4,once,TRBV2,NA,CASRADLGEKLFF,TGTGCCAGCAGAGCGGACCTGGGAGAAAAACTGTTTTTT
TRBJ2-5,NA,TRBV7-9,NA,CASGWETQYF,TGTGCCAGCGGTTGGGAGACCCAGTACTTC
TRBJ1-1,NA,TRBV2,NA,CASSELSGGTEAFF,TGTGCCAGCAGTGAATTGTCGGGAGGCACTGAAGCTTTCTTT
TRBJ1-2,NA,TRBV4-1,TRBD1,CASSLGQGGNYGYTF,TGCGCCAGCAGCCTCGGACAGGGAGGGAACTATGGCTACACCTTC
TRBJ1-4,once,TRBV5-5,NA,CASGPNEKLFF,TGTGCCAGTGGACCCAATGAAAAACTGTTTTTT
TRBJ2-3,NA,TRBV5-1,TRBD1,CASSRQGITTDTQYF,TGCGCCAGCAGTCGACAGGGGATCACCACAGATACGCAGTATTTT